This passage covers 3 T cell receptor beta chains from one sample sequenced in a study of blood T cell repertoires in COVID-19 (dated by TCRdb to the early 2020s). Receptor libraries were prepared by the immunoSEQ multiplex PCR assay. This immuneACCESS table, as held by TCRdb, lists in-frame sequences with V and J called but not all clones. Of the missing ones, under half trace to an unresolved V gene in checked studies; the others have no known cause. In this sample the table shows 190,000 or so clones, 90% of which occur a single time. Approximately 0.64% of the sample is taken by the ten largest. The specimen was peripheral blood. These receptors all come from a middle-aged man with acute or convalescent COVID-19.

The rearrangement links TRBV27 to TRBJ1-4, with D maybe TRBD1 (5 bases). The V gene lost 5 bases and the J gene lost 0 bases, with 10 bases spanning the gap. The CDR3 totals 15 residues. Germline CDR1 is MNHEY and CDR2 is SMNVEV (reference sequence). CDR3 coding DNA: TGTGCCAGCAGTCCACAGGATGCAACTAATGAAAAACTGTTTTTT. This sequence encodes CASSPQDATNEKLFF.

The J gene is TRBJ1-1, the V gene TRBV6-2 or TRBV6-3, with D hard to call. The germline V gene has CDR1 MNHEY and CDR2 SVGEGT. CDR3 length: 17 residues. V lost 2 bases and J 1 base, leaving 17 bases between the germline ends. The DNA of the CDR3 is TGTGCCAGCAGTTACACCGAGGGTAGAGGAGGGAACACTGAAGCTTTCTTT. The encoded protein is CASSYTEGRGGNTEAFF.

The gene calls are TRBV6-2 or TRBV6-3 and TRBJ1-1, with a possible D match to TRBD1 (5 bases). V dropped 6 bases and J dropped 6 bases, with 23 bases sitting between them. The CDR3 sequence is 16 residues long. CDR1 is MNHEY and CDR2 is SVGEGT in the germline V gene. CDR3 protein: CASSPDMGGYSPEAFF. In DNA form, the CDR3 reads TGTGCCAGCAGCCCTGATATGGGGGGTTATTCTCCTGAAGCTTTCTTT.